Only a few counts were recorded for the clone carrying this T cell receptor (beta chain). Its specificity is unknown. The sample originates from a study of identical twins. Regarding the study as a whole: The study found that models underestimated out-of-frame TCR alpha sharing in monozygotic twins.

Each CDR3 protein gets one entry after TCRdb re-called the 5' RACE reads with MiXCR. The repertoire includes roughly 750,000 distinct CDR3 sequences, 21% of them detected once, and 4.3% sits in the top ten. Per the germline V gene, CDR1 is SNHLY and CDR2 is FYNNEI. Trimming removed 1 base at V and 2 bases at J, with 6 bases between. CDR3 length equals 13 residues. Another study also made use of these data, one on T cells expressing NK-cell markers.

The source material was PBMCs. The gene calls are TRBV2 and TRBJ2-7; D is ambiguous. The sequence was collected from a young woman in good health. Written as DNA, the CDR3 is TGTGCCAGCAGTGAAGTCCGGGCCTACGAGCAGTACTTC. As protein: CASSEVRAYEQYF.